The following is a T cell receptor beta chain sequence with its context. The antigen is undetermined. This specimen comes from a study of identical twins. The study's findings and limits: Insertions ran lower in abundant cord blood beta clonotypes, though not in memory repertoires. Models predicted less out-of-frame TCR alpha sharing in monozygotic twins than was found.

TCRdb recomputed calls from the 5' RACE reads with MiXCR, one row per CDR3 protein. The sample lists about 200,000 distinct CDR3 sequences, roughly a tenth seen once, with about 5.2% in the top ten. This CDR3 has 14 residues. Trimming stripped 6 bases from V and 1 base from J, with 15 bases between. Germline CDR1 is DFQATT and CDR2 is SNEGSKA (reference sequence). The specimen was memory (CD45RO+) T cells sorted from blood. This TCR was recovered from a woman between 18 and 29 years old in good health. J is TRBJ1-1 and V is TRBV20-1, with D hard to call. The chain's CDR3 is CSARTEFWNTEAFF. CDR3 nucleotides: TGCAGTGCGCGGACGGAGTTCTGGAACACTGAAGCTTTCTTT.